A selection of T cell receptor beta chains follows, all from one sample in a study of shared clonotypes between healthy human individuals. Libraries were prepared by immunoSEQ multiplex PCR; TCRdb keeps only in-frame clonotypes and omits some of them. The data contain 2 million to 2.5 million clones, roughly 93% of them singletons. Material for sequencing was naive CD4+ T cells from PBMCs. The receptors derive from a man younger than 35 in good health. Some clones in this sample may be carry-over from other donors' samples. CDR3s include the opening cysteine and the closing phenylalanine or tryptophan. The D gene is left open where the match is weak. The size field is filled for only some rows; it gives once, few, many or a size class.

j_call,d_call,clone_size,v_call,cdr3_nt,cdr3_aa
TRBJ1-3,TRBD1,.,TRBV2,TGTGCCAGCGGGACAGGGTTCGGAAACACCATATATTTT,CASGTGFGNTIYF
TRBJ2-3,TRBD2,.,TRBV5-1,TGCGCCAGCAGCTTAGCTAGCGGGAGTTTCAGCACAGATACGCAGTATTTT,CASSLASGSFSTDTQYF
TRBJ2-3,TRBD2,.,TRBV4-1,TGCGCCAGCAGCCAAGAAGCTAGCGGGAGACCAGATACGCAGTATTTT,CASSQEASGRPDTQYF
TRBJ1-2,.,few,TRBV28,TGTGCCAGCAGTTCCCGCCGGGACTACACCTTC,CASSSRRDYTF
TRBJ2-1,.,.,TRBV5-1,TGCGCCAGCAGCACGGACTCATTGCGAGGGAATGAGCAGTTCTTC,CASSTDSLRGNEQFF
TRBJ1-1,.,.,TRBV19,TGTGCCAGTAGTATGCCTTCGTCGCAGGGTAGGAGGCGAACTACTGAAGCTTTCTTT,CASSMPSSQGRRRTTEAFF
TRBJ1-1,.,.,TRBV7-9,TGTGCCAGCAGCTTAGCGGAGCGCAGGGAAGCTGAAGCTTTCTTT,CASSLAERREAEAFF
TRBJ2-7,.,.,TRBV9,TGTGCCAGCAGCGCCACTGGACAGTCCTACGAGCAGTACTTC,CASSATGQSYEQYF
TRBJ1-2,.,.,TRBV5-5,TGTGCCAGCAGCTCGCGGGACTATGGCTACACCTTC,CASSSRDYGYTF
TRBJ2-5,TRBD1,.,TRBV7-2,TGTGCCAGCAGCCCGACAAGGACAGGGAGGTTACTAGAGACCCAGTACTTC,CASSPTRTGRLLETQYF
TRBJ2-7,.,.,TRBV18,TGTGCCAGCTCACCGGGACGGACGACCTACGAGCAGTACTTC,CASSPGRTTYEQYF
TRBJ2-5,.,.,TRBV7-6,TGTGCCAGCAGCCTGGCCGCAGGCCCCAACCAAGAGACCCAGTACTTC,CASSLAAGPNQETQYF
TRBJ2-2,TRBD2,.,TRBV7-2,TGTGCCAGCAGCCCGTTTGCCAGCGGGAGTCGGACCGGGGAGCTGTTTTTT,CASSPFASGSRTGELFF
TRBJ2-2,.,once,TRBV9,TGTGCCAGCAGCGTAGAGGACAGCTACACCGGGGAGCTGTTTTTT,CASSVEDSYTGELFF
TRBJ2-5,TRBD2,.,TRBV18,TGTGCCAGCTCACCCCTTGCGGGGGGTGTTCAAGAGACCCAGTACTTC,CASSPLAGGVQETQYF